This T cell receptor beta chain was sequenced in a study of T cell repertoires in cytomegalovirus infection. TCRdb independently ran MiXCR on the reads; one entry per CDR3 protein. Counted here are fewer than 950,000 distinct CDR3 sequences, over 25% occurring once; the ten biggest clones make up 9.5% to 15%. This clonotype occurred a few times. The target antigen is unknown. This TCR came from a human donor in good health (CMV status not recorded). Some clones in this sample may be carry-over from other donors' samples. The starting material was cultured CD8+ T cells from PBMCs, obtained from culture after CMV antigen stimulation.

CDR3 in amino acids: CASSEKRGDPRTGELFF. CDR3 coding DNA: TGTGCCAGCAGTGAAAAGCGGGGGGATCCTAGAACCGGGGAGCTGTTTTTT. V is TRBV6-1 and J is TRBJ2-2, with 9 bases fitting TRBD2. The ends lost 2 bases at V and 5 bases at J; junction bases unmatched: 9. CDR1 MNHNS and CDR2 SASEGT come from the germline V gene. This CDR3 spans 17 amino acids.